This passage covers 23 T cell receptor beta chains from one sample sequenced in a study of STAT3 mutations in large granular lymphocyte leukemia. These receptors lack a known antigen. Data came from immunoSEQ multiplex PCR; TCRdb stores just in-frame clones and leaves some out. The sample includes a few thousand clones, about 50% of them seen just once. Study results and caveats: Every T-cell large granular lymphocyte leukemia patient had at least one immunodominant TCR beta clonotype.

Sequencing input: peripheral blood mononuclear cells. The receptors derive from a woman between 65 and 79 years old with T-cell large granular lymphocyte leukemia. Some clones in this sample may be carry-over from other donors' samples.

This clone has more than one count but fewer than ten. The rearrangement uses TRBV10-3 and TRBJ1-2; 7 positions agree with TRBD1. Germline-derived CDR1 and CDR2 are ENHRY and SYGVKD. V was clipped by 10 bases and J by 4 bases; unmatched bases: 3. The CDR3 runs to 11 residues. The chain's CDR3 is CATRQGYGYTF. The CDR3 nucleotides are TGTGCCACCCGACAGGGCTATGGCTACACCTTC.

This clone was seen a single time. The rearrangement links TRBV18 to TRBJ1-2; no definite D call. Germline CDR1 reads KGHSH; CDR2 reads LQKENI. The CDR3 loop spans 14 amino acids. Trimming cost V 6 bases and J 4 bases, with 15 bases left between them. The CDR3 DNA sequence: TGTGCCAGCTCTCCGGGCAGAAACCTCTATGGCTACACCTTC. The encoded protein is CASSPGRNLYGYTF.

As regards this clone: One end of the junction does not line up with germline, which may come from a read error. V gene TRBV5-1 combines with J gene TRBJ1-3; no clear D. The length of the CDR3 is 9 residues. From germline, CDR1 is SGHRS and CDR2 YFSETQ. DNA for the CDR3: TGCGCCAGCCTCCCCCGGGCGGCTTTT. This translates into CASLPRAAF.

In its sample, this clone was seen a few times. The chain couples TRBV5-4 to TRBJ2-7; 8 bases match TRBD1. CDR3 length equals 14 residues. CDR1 is SGHNT, CDR2 YYREEE, per germline (reference sequence). V lost 4 bases, J lost 2 bases, and 5 bases stayed unmatched. In DNA, the CDR3 is TGTGCCAGCAGCGGAAGGACAGGGACCTACGAGCAGTACTTC. This codes for CASSGRTGTYEQYF.

This clone came up a few times. This chain uses TRBV5-4 with TRBJ1-2, with 9 bases matching TRBD1. The CDR3 is 13 amino acids. V lost 0 bases, J lost 10 bases, and 4 bases stayed unmatched. CDR1 is SGHNT and CDR2 is YYREEE in the germline V gene (reference sequence). The DNA of the CDR3 is TGTGCCAGCAGCTTGGGCCGGACAGGGGACTACACCTTC. Translation gives CASSLGRTGDYTF.

The chain links TRBV18 to TRBJ1-1; 8 nucleotides agree with TRBD1. The CDR3 runs to 12 residues. Germline V gene lookup returns CDR1 KGHSH and CDR2 LQKENI. V lost 2 bases to trimming and J lost 9 bases; unmatched junction nucleotides: 2. CDR3 DNA: TGTGCCAGCTCACCAGGGGACAGGCAAGCTTTCTTT. Translation: CASSPGDRQAFF.

The chain has TRBV27 and TRBJ2-1, with 9 nucleotides matching TRBD2. Trimming took 2 bases from V and 0 from J; bases not matched to a gene: 2. The length of the CDR3 is 16 residues. Germline V gives CDR1 MNHEY, CDR2 SMNVEV (reference sequence). CDR3 sequence reads: CASSLGGRDSYNEQFF. Written as DNA, the CDR3 is TGTGCCAGCAGTTTAGGCGGGAGGGACTCCTACAATGAGCAGTTCTTC.

The chain employs TRBV9 and TRBJ2-5; no reliable D call. The germline V gene encodes CDR1 SGDLS and CDR2 YYNGEE. This CDR3 spans 13 amino acids. V was clipped by 4 bases and J by 5 bases, with 12 bases between them. The CDR3 spells CASSSRQLETQYF. Written as DNA, the CDR3 is TGTGCCAGCAGCTCCAGACAACTGGAGACCCAGTACTTC.

V gene TRBV5-6 combines with J gene TRBJ1-2, with 9 bases identical to TRBD1. CDR1 is SGHDT and CDR2 is YYEEEE in the germline V gene. V was pared by 4 bases and J by 5 bases, with 9 bases of the junction left unmatched. The CDR3 is 15 amino acids. The CDR3 sequence is CASSNRDRVIYGYTF. The CDR3 DNA sequence: TGTGCCAGCAGCAACCGGGACAGGGTTATTTATGGCTACACCTTC. Variable domain in full (rest from reference TRBV5-6 and TRBJ1-2): DAGVTQSPTHLIKTRGQQVTLRCSPKSGHDTVSWYQQALGQGPQFIFQYYEEEERQRGNFPDRFSGHQFPNYSSELNVNALLLGDSALYLCASSNRDRVIYGYTFGSGTRLTVV.

There are a few counts of this clone. This chain connects TRBV5-1 to TRBJ2-7; D may correspond to TRBD1 or TRBD2 (5 bases each). Germline V CDR1 and CDR2: SGHRS, YFSETQ. The CDR3 covers 14 residues. V was cut by 4 bases and J by 1 base, with 12 bases left in between. The CDR3 loop reads CASSPGTPSYEQYF. The CDR3 DNA sequence: TGCGCCAGCAGCCCCGGGACCCCATCCTACGAGCAGTACTTC.

A few counts support this clone. The V and J genes are TRBV30 and TRBJ1-4; D unresolved. Trimming shortened V by 3 bases and J by 10 bases, and 21 bases separated the two germline ends. The CDR3 is 15 amino acids. Looked up from germline, CDR1 is GTSNPN and CDR2 is SVGIG (reference sequence). The CDR3 DNA reads as TGTGCCTGGAGCGGTCCCGGACTCTGGGAACGAAAACTGTTTTTT. Its translation: CAWSGPGLWERKLFF. The full variable domain, in which reference TRBV30 and TRBJ1-4 provide the parts outside the CDR3, is SQTIHQWPATLVQPVGSPLSLECTVEGTSNPNLYWYRQAAGRGLQLLFYSVGIGQISSEVPQNLSASRPQDRQFILSSKKLLLSDSGFYLCAWSGPGLWERKLFFGSGTQLSVL.

This rearrangement joins TRBV7-9 to TRBJ2-1; 11 bases fit TRBD2. Germline CDR1 SEHNR, CDR2 FQNEAQ (reference sequence). The trim removed 4 bases at V and 10 bases at J, leaving 12 bases unmatched. The CDR3 spans 16 residues. The CDR3 spells CASSSRGVAGGIEQFF. CDR3 bases: TGTGCCAGCAGCTCCCGGGGGGTAGCGGGAGGGATCGAGCAGTTCTTC.

V and J are TRBV30 and TRBJ2-2, with D hard to call. Germline CDR1 GTSNPN, CDR2 SVGIG (reference sequence). This CDR3 has 13 amino acids. Trimming removed 0 bases at V and 6 bases at J, with 8 bases between. The CDR3 bases are TGTGCCTGGAGTGTTTCCAGAGCCGGGGAGCTGTTTTTT. Protein: CAWSVSRAGELFF.

The gene calls are TRBV30 and TRBJ2-5; tentative D call: TRBD1 (6 bases). The CDR3 length is 14 residues. From germline, CDR1 is GTSNPN and CDR2 SVGIG (reference sequence). V was pared by 3 bases and J by 7 bases, with 18 bases between. In DNA, the CDR3 is TGTGCCTGGAGCCCCGGGACACCATCAGGGACCCAGTACTTC. Translating it yields CAWSPGTPSGTQYF. Variable domain in full (rest from reference TRBV30 and TRBJ2-5): SQTIHQWPATLVQPVGSPLSLECTVEGTSNPNLYWYRQAAGRGLQLLFYSVGIGQISSEVPQNLSASRPQDRQFILSSKKLLLSDSGFYLCAWSPGTPSGTQYFGPGTRLLVL.

The rearrangement links TRBV28 to TRBJ1-2; the match to TRBD1 covers 8 bases. This CDR3 is 14 amino acids long. The V and J ends lost 10 bases and 4 bases, in that order; junction bases with no gene match: 11. From germline, CDR1 is MDHEN and CDR2 SYDVKM. CDR3 coding DNA: TGTGCCAACAAACCAGGGGGCGGGAGCTATGGCTACACCTTC. Its translation: CANKPGGGSYGYTF.

The rearrangement links TRBV28 to TRBJ2-7, with 9 bases aligning to TRBD1. This CDR3 has 12 residues. Losses at the gene ends were 3 bases for V and 11 bases for J; bases not matched to a gene: 5. CDR1 and CDR2 from the germline V gene are MDHEN and SYDVKM. The CDR3 DNA sequence: TGTGCCAGCAGTTTCCGGGACAGGGAGGAGTACTTC. Its translation: CASSFRDREEYF.

The genes are TRBV27 and TRBJ1-2, with 9 bases aligning to TRBD1. The V gene's germline CDR1 is MNHEY and CDR2 SMNVEV (reference sequence). The junction had 5 bases not matched to a gene; V was cut back by 2 bases and J by 4 bases. The CDR3 contains 15 residues. CDR3 in amino acids: CASSLLGQGLYGYTF. CDR3 coding DNA: TGTGCCAGCAGTTTACTGGGACAGGGCCTCTATGGCTACACCTTC.

In this sample, this clone turned up once. This sequence joins TRBV19 and TRBJ1-2; 10 nucleotides line up with TRBD1. V gave up 6 bases and J gave up 3 bases; unmatched junction bases: 4. This CDR3 comprises 14 residues. In germline, CDR1 is LNHDA, CDR2 SQIVND (reference sequence). The CDR3 DNA reads as TGTGCCAGTAGCCCGGGACAGGGGTACTATGGCTACACCTTC. Its protein is CASSPGQGYYGYTF.

The chain employs TRBV5-1 and TRBJ2-7; D ambiguous. The CDR3 is 13 amino acids. Trimming left V 0 bases short and J 3 bases short, with 7 bases between. In germline, CDR1 is SGHRS, CDR2 YFSETQ. The CDR3 region has the DNA TGCGCCAGCAGCTTGGCCTTACTCTACGAGCAGTACTTC. Its protein is CASSLALLYEQYF.

The chain combines TRBV29-1 with TRBJ2-7; D is perhaps TRBD2 (5 bases). The germline V gene has CDR1 SQVTM and CDR2 ANQGSEA. The CDR3 has 12 residues. Trimming cost V 4 bases and J 1 base, with 8 bases left between them. CDR3 amino acids: CSVVSGSYEQYF. The CDR3 coding sequence is TGCAGCGTTGTTTCGGGATCCTACGAGCAGTACTTC.

V gene TRBV18 combines with J gene TRBJ1-1; possible D gene TRBD1, 5 bases. V was clipped by 4 bases and J by 7 bases, with 19 bases between them. CDR3 length: 15 residues. CDR1 KGHSH and CDR2 LQKENI come from the germline V gene. This CDR3 reads CASSLGNRGYGEAFF. CDR3 coding DNA: TGTGCCAGCTCACTAGGCAATCGGGGGTACGGTGAAGCTTTCTTT.

The chain links TRBV5-1 to TRBJ2-7; a weak D match, TRBD1 (5 bases). The CDR3 spans 14 residues. Germline CDR1 and CDR2: SGHRS and YFSETQ. The V and J ends lost 2 bases and 5 bases respectively, with 14 bases between them. The CDR3 loop reads CASSFLRGHDEQYF. DNA of the CDR3: TGCGCCAGCAGCTTCTTAAGGGGCCATGACGAGCAGTACTTC.

The rearrangement links TRBV30 to TRBJ1-1; D gene uncertain. CDR3 length: 11 residues. The V gene's germline CDR1 is GTSNPN and CDR2 SVGIG (reference sequence). V lost 5 bases, J lost 0 bases, and 4 bases lay in between. In nucleotides, the CDR3 is TGTGCCTGGGGGTTGAACACTGAAGCTTTCTTT. Residues: CAWGLNTEAFF.